A single T cell receptor (beta chain) is shown here with its context. As yet, its antigen is unknown. CDR3 length: 16 residues. V shed 2 bases, J shed 5 bases, and the junction held 6 bases outside the gene matches. Per germline, CDR1 MNHEY and CDR2 SMNVEV (reference sequence). The record originates from a study of cytomegalovirus exposure and HLA in healthy donors. Study-wide background: The same platform was used for the 130 or so validation repertoires as for the approximately 730 first-cohort repertoires, as reported in a later analysis. Study findings and constraints: Cytomegalovirus-associated status was assigned to 164 TCR beta chains. It was reportedly the case that the classifier diagnosed cytomegalovirus status with high specificity and sensitivity.

Assay used: immunoSEQ multiplex PCR; TCRdb lists only in-frame clones, some missing. The sample carries under 250,000 clones, more than 85% recorded once. Source material: PBMCs. This clonotype was obtained from a man aged 18-30 years in good health and CMV-seropositive. The chain links TRBV27 to TRBJ2-3; 11 bases fit TRBD2. For the CDR3, the DNA is TGTGCCAGCAGTTTAACCGGGACTAGCGGAATAGATACGCAGTATTTT. Its protein is CASSLTGTSGIDTQYF.